The source of this T cell receptor (beta chain) is a study of shared clonotypes between healthy human individuals. Concerning this clone: The antigen is undetermined.

HIV-negative, healthy adults without recent acute infections or vaccinations were the donors. Approximately 100 million PBMCs per unsorted sample were used for genomic DNA. Using immunoSEQ multiplex PCR, the repertoire was profiled, and TCRdb retains in-frame clones only, with some absent. Of fewer than 600,000 clones in the sample, roughly 78% were seen once. Broader study findings: Few donors restricted represented genetic and exposure-history diversity.

The CDR3 spans 19 residues. Germline lookup yields CDR1 SGDLS and CDR2 YYNGEE. Unmatched junction bases numbered 13, after V lost 0 bases and J lost 3 bases. Input material: PBMCs. The clonotype originates from a woman between 35 and 50 years old in good health. Some clones in this sample may be carry-over from other donors' samples. This sequence joins TRBV9 and TRBJ2-3; TRBD2 agrees at 10 bases. CDR3 coding DNA: TGTGCCAGCAGCGTAGGTGCTAGCGGGAGAGGTCGGGGAACAGATACGCAGTATTTT. Its translation is CASSVGASGRGRGTDTQYF. Variable domain in full (rest from reference TRBV9 and TRBJ2-3): DSGVTQTPKHLITATGQRVTLRCSPRSGDLSVYWYQQSLDQGLQFLIQYYNGEERAKGNILERFSAQQFPDLHSELNLSSLELGDSALYFCASSVGASGRGRGTDTQYFGPGTRLTVL.